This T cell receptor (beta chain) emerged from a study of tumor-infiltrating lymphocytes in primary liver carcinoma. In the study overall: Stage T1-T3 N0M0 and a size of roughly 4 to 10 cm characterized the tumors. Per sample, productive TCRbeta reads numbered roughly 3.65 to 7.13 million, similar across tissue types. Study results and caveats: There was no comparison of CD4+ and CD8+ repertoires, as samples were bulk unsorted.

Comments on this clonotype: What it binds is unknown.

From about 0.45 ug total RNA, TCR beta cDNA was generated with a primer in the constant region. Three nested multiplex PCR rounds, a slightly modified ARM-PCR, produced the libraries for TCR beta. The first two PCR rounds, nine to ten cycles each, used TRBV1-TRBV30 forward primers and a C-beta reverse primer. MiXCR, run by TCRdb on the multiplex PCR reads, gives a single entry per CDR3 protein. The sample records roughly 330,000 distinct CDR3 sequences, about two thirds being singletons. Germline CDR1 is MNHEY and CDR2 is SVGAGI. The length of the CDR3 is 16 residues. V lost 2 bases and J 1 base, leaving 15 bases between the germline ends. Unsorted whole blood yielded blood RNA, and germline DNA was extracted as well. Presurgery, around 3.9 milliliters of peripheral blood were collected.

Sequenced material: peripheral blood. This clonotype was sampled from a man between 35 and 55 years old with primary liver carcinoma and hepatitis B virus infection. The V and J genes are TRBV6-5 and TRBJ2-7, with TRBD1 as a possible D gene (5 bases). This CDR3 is CASSYPLDSGSYEQYF. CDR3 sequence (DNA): TGTGCCAGCAGTTACCCATTAGACTCAGGGTCCTACGAGCAGTACTTC.